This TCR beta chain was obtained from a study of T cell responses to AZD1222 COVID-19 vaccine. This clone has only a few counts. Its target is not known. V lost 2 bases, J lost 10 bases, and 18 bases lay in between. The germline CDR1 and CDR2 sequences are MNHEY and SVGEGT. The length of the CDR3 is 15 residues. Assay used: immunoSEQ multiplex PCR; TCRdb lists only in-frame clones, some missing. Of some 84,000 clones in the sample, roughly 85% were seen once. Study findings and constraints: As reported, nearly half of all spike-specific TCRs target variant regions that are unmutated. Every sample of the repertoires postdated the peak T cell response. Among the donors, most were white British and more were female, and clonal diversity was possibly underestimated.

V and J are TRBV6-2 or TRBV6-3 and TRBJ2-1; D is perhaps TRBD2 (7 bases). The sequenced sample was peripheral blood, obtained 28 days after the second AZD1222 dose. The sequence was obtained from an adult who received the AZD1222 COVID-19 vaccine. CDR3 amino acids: CASSYRRGIQGEQFF. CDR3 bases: TGTGCCAGCAGTTACCGGCGGGGGATACAGGGAGAGCAGTTCTTC.